Listed below are T cell receptor beta chains from one sample, sequenced in a study of human T cells and chemical hapten exposure. One entry per CDR3 protein, called by TCRdb with MiXCR from the RACE reads. The sample shows under 55,000 distinct CDR3 sequences, 9.9% of them seen only once. Specimen: whole blood, collected in connection with sensitization to the hapten diphenylcyclopropenone (DPC). These receptor sequences come from a woman aged 40 to 55 with alopecia areata. Some clones in this sample may be carry-over from other donors' samples. The CDR3 runs from the conserved cysteine through the conserved F or W. Each record gives: clone size, J gene, V gene, CDR3 length, CDR3 protein. Clone size is not always given. Where it is, it says once, few, many or a class for expanded clones.

clone size: many; J gene: TRBJ2-2; V gene: TRBV6-1; CDR3 length: 13; CDR3 protein: CASSGQGPGELFF
clone size: -; J gene: TRBJ1-1; V gene: TRBV25-1; CDR3 length: 15; CDR3 protein: CASSEYTGGQRGAFF
clone size: -; J gene: TRBJ2-1; V gene: TRBV12-3/TRBV12-4; CDR3 length: 12; CDR3 protein: CASTPGGNEQFF
clone size: -; J gene: TRBJ2-7; V gene: TRBV20-1; CDR3 length: 15; CDR3 protein: CSARVKVSGGHEQYF
clone size: many; J gene: TRBJ2-3; V gene: TRBV6-4; CDR3 length: 19; CDR3 protein: CASSDPRLDVGRSTDTQYF
clone size: -; J gene: TRBJ2-7; V gene: TRBV19; CDR3 length: 14; CDR3 protein: CASSTGTGPYEQYF
clone size: many; J gene: TRBJ2-5; V gene: TRBV2; CDR3 length: 19; CDR3 protein: CASSLRPGLAGGAQETQYF
clone size: many; J gene: TRBJ1-2; V gene: TRBV5-1; CDR3 length: 15; CDR3 protein: CASSLSAGGSYGYTF
clone size: many; J gene: TRBJ2-3; V gene: TRBV11-2; CDR3 length: 15; CDR3 protein: CASRIGTGETDTQYF
clone size: many; J gene: TRBJ2-2; V gene: TRBV24-1; CDR3 length: 14; CDR3 protein: CATSDNRDVGELFF
clone size: many; J gene: TRBJ2-6; V gene: TRBV4-3; CDR3 length: 19; CDR3 protein: CASSQVKRGTFSGANVLTF
clone size: many; J gene: TRBJ1-4; V gene: TRBV18; CDR3 length: 14; CDR3 protein: CASSPTQLNEKLFF
clone size: -; J gene: TRBJ1-1; V gene: TRBV29-1; CDR3 length: 10; CDR3 protein: CSADGTEAFF
clone size: -; J gene: TRBJ2-4; V gene: TRBV15; CDR3 length: 16; CDR3 protein: CATSRKAGLAKNIQYF
clone size: -; J gene: TRBJ2-5; V gene: TRBV2; CDR3 length: 13; CDR3 protein: CASRDYLLETQYF
clone size: many; J gene: TRBJ2-6; V gene: TRBV29-1; CDR3 length: 11; CDR3 protein: CSVGAPNVLTF
clone size: -; J gene: TRBJ2-2; V gene: TRBV18; CDR3 length: 15; CDR3 protein: CASSPPGQGSGELFF
clone size: many; J gene: TRBJ2-1; V gene: TRBV7-2; CDR3 length: 14; CDR3 protein: CASSYPRTYNEQFF
clone size: many; J gene: TRBJ1-3; V gene: TRBV3-1; CDR3 length: 18; CDR3 protein: CASSQDKARGFSGNTIYF
clone size: many; J gene: TRBJ1-2; V gene: TRBV6-5; CDR3 length: 15; CDR3 protein: CASSYGDRTPYGYTF
clone size: -; J gene: TRBJ2-3; V gene: TRBV12-3/TRBV12-4; CDR3 length: 14; CDR3 protein: CASSPGLQADTQYF
clone size: many; J gene: TRBJ2-7; V gene: TRBV3-1; CDR3 length: 13; CDR3 protein: CASRKGAAYEQYF
clone size: -; J gene: TRBJ1-2; V gene: TRBV7-8; CDR3 length: 13; CDR3 protein: CASSPDNTYGYTF
clone size: once; J gene: TRBJ2-7; V gene: TRBV10-2; CDR3 length: 15; CDR3 protein: CASSERRGLYYEQYF
clone size: few; J gene: TRBJ1-1; V gene: TRBV5-6; CDR3 length: 15; CDR3 protein: CASSSRDRMNTEAFF
clone size: -; J gene: TRBJ2-7; V gene: TRBV6-1; CDR3 length: 15; CDR3 protein: CASSEGPGAVVEQYF
clone size: -; J gene: TRBJ2-2; V gene: TRBV20-1; CDR3 length: 17; CDR3 protein: CSARASGGPQNTGELFF
clone size: -; J gene: TRBJ1-1; V gene: TRBV2; CDR3 length: 8; CDR3 protein: CAEGGAFF
clone size: -; J gene: TRBJ1-2; V gene: TRBV7-6; CDR3 length: 16; CDR3 protein: CASSLSRQGLNYGYTF
clone size: -; J gene: TRBJ1-6; V gene: TRBV14; CDR3 length: 15; CDR3 protein: CASSTQGSRNSPLHF
clone size: few; J gene: TRBJ1-1; V gene: TRBV10-3; CDR3 length: 14; CDR3 protein: CAISQGQVGTEAFF
clone size: many; J gene: TRBJ1-1; V gene: TRBV6-2/TRBV6-3; CDR3 length: 14; CDR3 protein: CASSLSVMNTEAFF
clone size: few; J gene: TRBJ2-5; V gene: TRBV6-2/TRBV6-3; CDR3 length: 16; CDR3 protein: CASSLATSGGQETQYF
clone size: few; J gene: TRBJ1-2; V gene: TRBV29-1; CDR3 length: 13; CDR3 protein: CSVFTGGGYGYTF
clone size: many; J gene: TRBJ2-3; V gene: TRBV7-7; CDR3 length: 13; CDR3 protein: CASSPYDGDTQYF
clone size: many; J gene: TRBJ1-1; V gene: TRBV5-1; CDR3 length: 14; CDR3 protein: CASSLEKGATEAFF
clone size: many; J gene: TRBJ1-2; V gene: TRBV5-1; CDR3 length: 15; CDR3 protein: CASSISGTGNYGYTF
clone size: -; J gene: TRBJ1-1; V gene: TRBV15; CDR3 length: 14; CDR3 protein: CATSRGNLNTEAFF
clone size: -; J gene: TRBJ2-2; V gene: TRBV7-6; CDR3 length: 17; CDR3 protein: CASSLEAHRVDTGELFF
clone size: -; J gene: TRBJ1-2; V gene: TRBV19; CDR3 length: 15; CDR3 protein: CASRSGRGLGYGYTF
clone size: -; J gene: TRBJ2-7; V gene: TRBV5-5; CDR3 length: 15; CDR3 protein: CASTPSTSLWYEQYF
clone size: few; J gene: TRBJ2-5; V gene: TRBV7-8; CDR3 length: 16; CDR3 protein: CASSPSVMRGQETQYF